The 27 T cell receptor beta chains below come from one sample, sequenced in a study of shared clonotypes between healthy human individuals. The protocol was immunoSEQ multiplex PCR, while the TCRdb copy is restricted to in-frame clones and leaves out a portion. The sample holds some 2,000,000 clones, about 95% seen once. Naive CD8 cells, CD45RO-negative and positively selected for CCR7, excluded terminally differentiated effector memory CD45RA+ cells. Sequencing input: naive CD8+ T cells sorted from blood. All receptors come from a man between 18 and 35 years old in good health.

The J gene is TRBJ1-2, the V gene TRBV5-4; possibly TRBD1 for D (5 bases). CDR1 SGHNT and CDR2 YYREEE come from the germline V gene (reference sequence). The length of the CDR3 is 13 residues. Trimming removed 2 bases at V and 8 bases at J, with 13 bases between. This chain's CDR3 is CASSLGHGDGYTF. The CDR3 nucleotides read TGTGCCAGCAGCTTAGGGCATGGGGACGGCTACACCTTC.

The chain links TRBV4-3 to TRBJ2-3; 12 bases map to TRBD2. The CDR3 is 16 amino acids. With 0 bases clipped from V and 5 bases from J, the junction kept 3 bases outside the gene matches. CDR1 is LGHNA, CDR2 YSLEER, per germline. The CDR3 region is CASSQEPGLAGDTQYF. DNA for the CDR3: TGCGCCAGCAGCCAAGAACCGGGACTAGCGGGAGATACGCAGTATTTT.

J is TRBJ1-2 and V is TRBV28; D gene ambiguous. The CDR3 consists of 14 residues. The germline V gene encodes CDR1 MDHEN and CDR2 SYDVKM. Trimming stripped 2 bases from V and 8 bases from J, with 15 bases between. The CDR3 DNA reads TGTGCCAGCAGTTTACGCGAGGGAATGAGGGGCTACACCTTC. Amino acid sequence: CASSLREGMRGYTF.

Details on this clone: The sample has other DNA sequences that encode this CDR3 too. The chain has TRBV30 and TRBJ1-3; D is uncertain. V was shortened by 4 bases and J by 0 bases, with 13 bases between the two germline ends. The CDR3 is 15 amino acids. Germline loops: CDR1 GTSNPN, CDR2 SVGIG (reference sequence). Here the CDR3 reads CAWMQDGDSGNTIYF. In DNA form, the CDR3 reads TGTGCCTGGATGCAGGACGGGGACTCTGGAAACACCATATATTTT.

V usage is TRBV7-9 and J usage is TRBJ2-2; 10 positions agree with TRBD2. The germline V gene encodes CDR1 SEHNR and CDR2 FQNEAQ (reference sequence). The CDR3 loop spans 19 amino acids. J lost 1 base, V lost 0 bases, and 8 bases had no gene match. CDR3 nucleotides: TGTGCCAGCAGCTTAGCGGGGGAATCTAGCGGGAGGAACACCGGGGAGCTGTTTTTT. Protein product: CASSLAGESSGRNTGELFF.

Comments on this clone: A much larger clone differs from this one at a single base, so this may be a read error. Other DNA sequences from this sample encode an identical CDR3 as well. The chain carries TRBV9 and TRBJ1-1, with D possibly TRBD1 on 5 matching bases. The CDR3 extends over 13 amino acids. V was trimmed by 3 bases and J by 4 bases, leaving 10 bases between them. Germline lookup yields CDR1 SGDLS and CDR2 YYNGEE. The CDR3 nucleotides read TGTGCCAGCAGCGCAGGTGGGGGCACTGAAGCTTTCTTT. As protein: CASSAGGGTEAFF.

The chain couples TRBV27 to TRBJ1-2; 10 nucleotides match TRBD1. Germline loops: CDR1 MNHEY, CDR2 SMNVEV (reference sequence). V lost 1 base and J lost 4; bases outside the gene matches: 6. The CDR3 runs to 16 residues. CDR3 region: CASSLYGTGAPYGYTF. The CDR3 DNA reads TGTGCCAGCAGTTTATACGGGACAGGGGCCCCCTATGGCTACACCTTC.

The rearrangement uses TRBV10-1 and TRBJ2-7; D is unclear. The ends were cut back, 5 bases at V and 3 bases at J, with 11 bases in the middle. This CDR3 is built from 13 residues. Germline V gives CDR1 WNHNN, CDR2 SYGVQD (reference sequence). CDR3 region: CASSPGGRYEQYF. In nucleotides, the CDR3 is TGCGCCAGCAGTCCAGGTGGGCGCTACGAGCAGTACTTC.

V and J are TRBV5-4 and TRBJ2-7, with 10 nucleotides matching TRBD2. Germline CDR1 reads SGHNT; CDR2 reads YYREEE (reference sequence). The CDR3 runs 14 residues. V was clipped by 4 bases and J by 6 bases; unmatched bases: 7. The chain's CDR3 is CASSPVAGGGEQYF. The CDR3 DNA is TGTGCCAGCAGCCCCGTAGCGGGAGGAGGCGAGCAGTACTTC.

This chain connects TRBV9 to TRBJ2-7; 7 bases map to TRBD2. Germline-derived CDR1 and CDR2 are SGDLS and YYNGEE. This CDR3 has 17 residues. The V gene end was trimmed by 3 bases and the J gene end by 5 bases; junction bases not matched to a gene: 17. CDR3 in DNA: TGTGCCAGCAGCGCCCGAGGTGGGTCTAGCGGTGGAGACGAGCAGTACTTC. The encoded protein is CASSARGGSSGGDEQYF.

This clone was seen a handful of times. The V and J genes are TRBV4-1 and TRBJ1-2, with 7 bases fitting TRBD1. Germline values: CDR1 MGHRA, CDR2 YSYEKL. V trimming: 1 base; J trimming: 6 bases; junction bases outside the gene matches: 11. The CDR3 sequence is 16 residues long. The CDR3 DNA reads as TGCGCCAGCAGCCAAGGCAGGGACAGTCAATCCCATGGCTACACCTTC. It translates to CASSQGRDSQSHGYTF.

The rearrangement links TRBV29-1 to TRBJ2-7; D is unresolved. From germline, CDR1 is SQVTM and CDR2 ANQGSEA. The CDR3 runs to 14 residues. With 6 bases removed from V and 2 bases from J, the gap between germline ends came to 17 bases. The CDR3, as DNA: TGCAGCGTCCCCTGGCTAGACTGGCCCTACGAGCAGTACTTC. Translating gives CSVPWLDWPYEQYF.

The chain carries TRBV12-2 and TRBJ1-2; TRBD1, the D gene given by the table, was not confirmed from the DNA. TRBV12-2 is recorded as a pseudogene. The CDR3 contains 14 residues. The CDR3, as DNA: TGTGCAAGTCGCCCTGGACAGGAAGGCTATGGCTACACCTTC. Translation gives CASRPGQEGYGYTF.

This chain joins TRBV7-3 and TRBJ2-6, with unresolved D. Germline assignment: CDR1 SGHTA and CDR2 FQGTGA. The CDR3 extends over 15 amino acids. V shed 4 bases and J shed 2 bases, with 9 bases lying between them. The DNA of the CDR3 is TGTGCCAGCAGCTCCCCATTGGCTGGGGCCAACGTCCTGACTTTC. This encodes CASSSPLAGANVLTF.

The V gene is TRBV11-2, the J gene TRBJ2-7; unclear D gene. CDR1 and CDR2 (germline): SGHAT, FQNNGV. Trimming removed 5 bases at V and 12 bases at J, with 23 bases between. The CDR3 is 14 amino acids. In nucleotides, the CDR3 is TGTGCCAGCAGCCTTAGTTTAGATTTCGGGTCCCGGTACTTC. This codes for CASSLSLDFGSRYF.

The chain combines TRBV6-1 with TRBJ2-3; 9 bases align to TRBD2. V trimming: 2 bases; J trimming: 6 bases; junction bases outside the gene matches: 9. This CDR3 region has 16 residues. Germline V lookup: CDR1 MNHNS, CDR2 SASEGT. CDR3 amino acids: CASSEIIAGEWDTQYF. Written as DNA, the CDR3 is TGTGCCAGCAGTGAAATAATAGCGGGGGAGTGGGATACGCAGTATTTT.

As DNA, the CDR3 is TGTGCCACCAGCAGAGAAGACCGACTAATTAGGGGCGATGAGCAGTTCTTC. It specifies CATSREDRLIRGDEQFF. The rearrangement links TRBV15 to TRBJ2-1; D tentatively fits TRBD1 or TRBD2 (5 bases each). Germline CDR1 reads LNHNV; CDR2 reads YYDKDF (reference sequence). V was shortened by 0 bases and J by 8 bases, with 20 bases between the two germline ends. The CDR3 extends over 17 amino acids.

A note on this clone: Other DNA sequences in this sample translate to the same CDR3. The chain is built from TRBV7-2 and TRBJ2-1; D is unresolved. Trimming shortened V by 3 bases and J by 7 bases, and 1 base separated the two germline ends. CDR1 is SGHTA, CDR2 FQGNSA, per germline. CDR3 size: 10 residues. Here the CDR3 reads CASSFNEQFF. The CDR3, as DNA: TGTGCCAGCAGCTTTAATGAGCAGTTCTTC.

The J gene is TRBJ2-3, the V gene TRBV9; 8 nucleotides agree with TRBD1. J lost 4 bases, V lost 0 bases, and 7 bases had no gene match. The CDR3 spans 16 residues. Per the germline V gene, CDR1 is SGDLS and CDR2 is YYNGEE. CDR3 region: CASSVGGSGGPDTQYF. In nucleotides, the CDR3 is TGTGCCAGCAGCGTAGGAGGGTCAGGGGGCCCAGATACGCAGTATTTT.

For the CDR3, the DNA is TGCGCCAGCAGCCAAGATATACTAGCAAGCGTGGGCGAGCAGTACTTC. This codes for CASSQDILASVGEQYF. V is TRBV4-1 and J is TRBJ2-7, with D possibly matching TRBD2 (6 bases). Germline V gives CDR1 MGHRA, CDR2 YSYEKL. Between the trimmed V and J ends, which lost 0 bases and 6 bases, there was a span of 18 bases. The CDR3 spans 16 residues.

The gene calls are TRBV4-1 and TRBJ1-1; D is uncertain. CDR1 and CDR2 from the germline V gene are MGHRA and YSYEKL. The CDR3 runs to 13 residues. Deletions cut 4 bases from V and 1 base from J, with 7 bases between. The CDR3 DNA sequence: TGCGCCAGCAGCCCAATTTCGAACACTGAAGCTTTCTTT. This encodes CASSPISNTEAFF.

Concerning this clone itself: Other DNA sequences in the same sample also yield this CDR3. The rearrangement links TRBV6-5 to TRBJ1-4; D ambiguous. Trimming removed 3 bases at V and 5 bases at J, with 7 bases between. The CDR3 totals 13 residues. Germline CDR1 and CDR2: MNHEY and SVGAGI. The CDR3 sequence: CASSYSENEKLFF. Written as DNA, the CDR3 is TGTGCCAGCAGTTATTCCGAGAATGAAAAACTGTTTTTT.

This clone was picked up one time. The chain combines TRBV6-5 with TRBJ2-7; D unclear. Per the germline V gene, CDR1 is MNHEY and CDR2 is SVGAGI. The CDR3 totals 12 residues. Trimming removed 6 bases at V and 2 bases at J, with 8 bases between. In DNA form, the CDR3 reads TGTGCCAGCAGGGGTGGCCCCTACGAGCAGTACTTC. It codes for CASRGGPYEQYF.

This chain uses TRBV10-2 with TRBJ2-7, with 7 bases that match TRBD2. The CDR3 covers 14 residues. CDR1 is WSHSY and CDR2 is SAAADI in the germline V gene. Trimming took 4 bases from V and 2 from J; bases not matched to a gene: 5. The DNA for the CDR3 is TGCGCCAGCAGTGTCGGGGGGTTAACCTACGAGCAGTACTTC. It is translated as CASSVGGLTYEQYF.

The chain links TRBV18 to TRBJ1-1; the match to TRBD1 covers 7 bases. The V segment lost 3 bases and the J segment 5 bases; nucleotides outside the gene matches: 0. Germline CDR1 reads KGHSH; CDR2 reads LQKENI. This CDR3 contains 12 residues. CDR3 bases: TGTGCCAGCTCACCGACAGGGACTGAAGCTTTCTTT. It translates to CASSPTGTEAFF.

As DNA, the CDR3 is TGTGCCAGCAGCCTCTTAGCAGTTAACACCGGGGAGCTGTTTTTT. Protein sequence: CASSLLAVNTGELFF. The chain joins TRBV2 to TRBJ2-2; unclear D gene. V was clipped by 6 bases and J by 2 bases, with 13 bases between them. This CDR3 has 15 amino acids. CDR1 is SNHLY, CDR2 FYNNEI, per germline.

In DNA, the CDR3 is TGTGCCAGCGAAGGGGGGATAACCCCCTACGAGCAGTACTTC. Protein product: CASEGGITPYEQYF. The chain has TRBV28 and TRBJ2-7, with D perhaps matching TRBD1 or TRBD2 (6 bases each). V shed 8 bases and J shed 2 bases, with 16 bases lying between them. Germline assignment: CDR1 MDHEN and CDR2 SYDVKM. The CDR3 has 14 residues.